The 12 T cell receptor beta chains presented below share a single source sample, sequenced in a study of OX40 agonist ivuxolimab in advanced cancers. Only in-frame clones appear in the TCRdb table, and some are missing; sequencing was by immunoSEQ multiplex PCR. This table has 55,000 to 90,000 clones, 80% to 90% appearing once. The source material was CD4+ or CD8+ T cells sorted from blood, sampled in a trial of the OX40 agonist ivuxolimab. These receptors were collected from an adult with an advanced solid tumor such as melanoma, head and neck, liver or kidney cancer.

This clone was picked up one time. CDR3 DNA sequence: TGTGCCAGCAGTGACCTGGGGGCTGGGTACAATGAGCAGTTCTTC. It yields the protein CASSDLGAGYNEQFF. The genes are TRBV6-4 and TRBJ2-1, with D tentatively TRBD1 (6 bases). Per germline, CDR1 MRHNA and CDR2 SNTAGT. Trimming shortened V by 2 bases and J by 4 bases, and 12 bases separated the two germline ends. This CDR3 has 15 amino acids.

The rearrangement joins TRBV4-1 to TRBJ2-4; D call uncertain. Germline CDR1 reads MGHRA; CDR2 reads YSYEKL. The CDR3 runs 14 residues. Trimming shortened V by 5 bases and J by 7 bases, and 15 bases separated the two germline ends. This CDR3 is CASSDVGVGNIQYF. CDR3 in DNA: TGCGCCAGCAGCGACGTTGGGGTTGGGAACATTCAGTACTTC.

The chain has TRBV5-8 and TRBJ2-5, with TRBD2 identical over 7 bases. The CDR3 covers 15 residues. Germline assignment: CDR1 SGHTS and CDR2 YDEGEE. The J segment lost 10 bases and the V segment lost 4 bases, leaving 16 bases of the junction unmatched. This chain's CDR3 is CASSRGESPKKVQYF. The CDR3 nucleotides are TGTGCCAGCAGCCGGGGGGAGAGCCCCAAGAAAGTCCAGTACTTC.

V is TRBV7-6 and J is TRBJ1-2; the match to TRBD1 covers 7 bases. Germline V gene data show CDR1 as SGHVS and CDR2 as FNYEAQ. The trim removed 5 bases at V and 4 bases at J, leaving 4 bases unmatched. The CDR3 has 13 residues. The CDR3 bases are TGTGCCAGCAGCGAAGGACAGGTCTATGGCTACACCTTC. It translates to CASSEGQVYGYTF.

The chain recombines TRBV28 with TRBJ2-7; D unclear. CDR3 length: 15 amino acids. Germline CDR1 is MDHEN and CDR2 is SYDVKM. V was shortened by 1 base and J by 0 bases, with 10 bases between the two germline ends. The CDR3 DNA sequence: TGTGCCAGCAGTTTATCCGGCGCTAGCTCCTACGAGCAGTACTTC. Amino acid sequence: CASSLSGASSYEQYF.

The J gene is TRBJ2-1, the V gene TRBV10-2; D is perhaps TRBD1 (6 bases). Germline CDR1 WSHSY, CDR2 SAAADI. The CDR3 spans 15 residues. V lost 3 bases, J lost 0 bases, and 9 bases lay in between. The CDR3, as DNA: TGCGCCAGCAGTGAACTAGGGGGCTCCTACAATGAGCAGTTCTTC. This gives the protein CASSELGGSYNEQFF.

The genes are TRBV11-2 and TRBJ1-6; 7 bases line up with TRBD1. The ends lost 5 bases at V and 9 bases at J; junction bases unmatched: 13. CDR3 length: 16 residues. Germline V lookup: CDR1 SGHAT, CDR2 FQNNGV. CDR3 bases: TGTGCCAGCAGCCCCTCCACAGGGGCGGTTGGTTCACCCCTCCACTTT. Residues: CASSPSTGAVGSPLHF.

The CDR3: CASSSPGQGLIEAFF. The CDR3 nucleotides read TGTGCCAGTAGTTCGCCGGGACAGGGGCTGATTGAAGCTTTCTTT. This chain connects TRBV19 to TRBJ1-1; the match to TRBD1 covers 10 bases. V lost 5 bases, J lost 7 bases, and 10 bases stayed unmatched. This CDR3 comprises 15 residues. Germline loops: CDR1 LNHDA, CDR2 SQIVND (reference sequence).

The V gene is TRBV11-2, the J gene TRBJ2-5; no firm D call. V was pared by 0 bases and J by 0 bases, with 8 bases between. This CDR3 comprises 15 residues. Looked up from germline, CDR1 is SGHAT and CDR2 is FQNNGV. As DNA, the CDR3 is TGTGCCAGCAGCTTAGATCACGGGTACCAAGAGACCCAGTACTTC. Translating gives CASSLDHGYQETQYF.

This clone is labeled as medium-sized. V gene TRBV6-5 combines with J gene TRBJ1-2; 11 bases align to TRBD1. The CDR3 loop spans 16 amino acids. Germline V gene sequence: CDR1 MNHEY, CDR2 SVGAGI. V shed 2 bases, J shed 2 bases, and the junction held 4 bases outside the gene matches. The CDR3 loop is CASSYVRTGGNYGYTF. The CDR3 DNA reads TGTGCCAGCAGTTACGTTAGGACAGGGGGCAACTATGGCTACACCTTC.

The chain recombines TRBV2 with TRBJ2-2, with 7 bases that match TRBD2. Germline V gene data show CDR1 as SNHLY and CDR2 as FYNNEI. The length of the CDR3 is 16 residues. J was trimmed by 15 bases and V by 2 bases; bases with no gene match: 18. CDR3 sequence reads: CASSEQQAGGFGGLFF. Here the CDR3 DNA reads TGTGCCAGCAGTGAACAACAGGCTGGGGGATTCGGGGGGTTGTTTTTT.

The gene calls are TRBV7-8 and TRBJ2-3; TRBD1 aligns across 7 bases. This CDR3 has 17 residues. Germline V lookup: CDR1 SGHVS, CDR2 FQNEAQ. The V and J ends lost 0 bases and 9 bases, in that order; junction bases with no gene match: 15. The CDR3 DNA reads as TGTGCCAGCAGCTTAGCCCACCCCCGACAGGGTGAGGGCACGCAGTATTTT. Amino acid sequence: CASSLAHPRQGEGTQYF.